This T cell receptor beta chain appears in the sequencing data of a study of regulatory T cells in long-lasting Graves disease. About the study: Antithyroid drug exposure in newly diagnosed Graves' patients had lasted under 3 months. Study-wide findings and caveats: Clonotypes that were public and shared totalled 2,500 to 3,000 in persistent patients versus about a thousand in new patients.

HTBI primers from iRepertoire and Arm-PCR of CDR3 regions yielded the TCR beta libraries. TCRdb itself ran the multiplex PCR reads through MiXCR, one entry per CDR3 protein. The sample includes hundreds of thousands of distinct CDR3 sequences, roughly a sixth of them seen just once. Noted time point: newly diagnosed GD, antithyroid drugs for less than 3 months. There was RNA extracted from PBMCs, and the TCR library was made from it. This clonotype has just a few counts. Its antigen is not known. This CDR3 has 16 residues. The germline CDR1 and CDR2 sequences are SGDLS and YYNGEE. V lost 0 bases to trimming and J lost 5 bases, with 17 bases between them. These data are also associated with another study on T cells in Graves' hyperthyroidism and ophthalmopathy. That source notes: Most thyroid clonotypes with frequency above 0.001 were detected in blood.

The clonotype comes from a woman aged 35-60 years with Graves disease. The V call is TRBV9, the J call TRBJ1-1; a weak D match, TRBD1 (6 bases). Sequencing used peripheral blood mononuclear cells (PBMCs), obtained at new diagnosis, from a patient treated with antithyroid drugs. CDR3 sequence (DNA): TGTGCCAGCAGCGTAGTTGGGACACCGAGCGGGACTGAAGCTTTCTTT. Protein: CASSVVGTPSGTEAFF.